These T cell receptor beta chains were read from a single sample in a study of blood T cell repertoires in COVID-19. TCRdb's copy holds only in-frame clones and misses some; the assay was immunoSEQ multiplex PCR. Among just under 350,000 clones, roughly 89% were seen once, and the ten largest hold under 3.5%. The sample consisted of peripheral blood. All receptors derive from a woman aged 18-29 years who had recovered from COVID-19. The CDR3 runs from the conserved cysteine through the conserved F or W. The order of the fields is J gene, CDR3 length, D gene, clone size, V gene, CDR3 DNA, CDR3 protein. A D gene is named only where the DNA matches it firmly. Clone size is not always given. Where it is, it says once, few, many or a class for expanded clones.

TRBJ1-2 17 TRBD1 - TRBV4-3 TGCGCCAGCAGCCAAGAGGCCCCGGGACAGCAGCCCTATGGCTACACCTTC CASSQEAPGQQPYGYTF
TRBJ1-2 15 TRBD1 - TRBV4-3 TGCGCCAGCAGCCAGGAATTCGGGACAGCTTATGGCTACACCTTC CASSQEFGTAYGYTF
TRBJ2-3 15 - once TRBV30 TGTGCCTGGAGTCCAATAGCAGTAATCACAGATACGCAGTATTTT CAWSPIAVITDTQYF
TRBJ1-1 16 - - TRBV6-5 TGTGCCAGCAGTTACTCCCCAGATTCCATGAACACTGAAGCTTTCTTT CASSYSPDSMNTEAFF
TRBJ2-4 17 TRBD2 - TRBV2 TGTGCCAGCAGTTTTCGGACTAGCGGTACCTTCAAAAACATTCAGTACTTC CASSFRTSGTFKNIQYF
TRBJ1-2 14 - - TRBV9 TGTGCCAGCAGCGTAGGGAGCCGTTATGATGGCTACACCTTC CASSVGSRYDGYTF
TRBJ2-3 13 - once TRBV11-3 TGTGCCAGCAGCACGGTCTTCACAGATACGCAGTATTTT CASSTVFTDTQYF
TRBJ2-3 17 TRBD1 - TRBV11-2 TGTGCCAGCAGCCATCCGGCGGGACAGGGGAACACAGATACGCAGTATTTT CASSHPAGQGNTDTQYF
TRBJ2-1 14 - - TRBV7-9 TGTGCCAGCAGCTTAAGCCTAGCGAGCGATGAGCAGTTCTTC CASSLSLASDEQFF
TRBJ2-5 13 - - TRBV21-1 TGTGCCAGCAGCAAAGCAGGGGGCGAGACCCAGTACTTC CASSKAGGETQYF
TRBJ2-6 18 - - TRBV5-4 TGTGCCAGCAGCTTGGGAGACACGAGCTCCTCTGGGGCCAACGTCCTGACTTTC CASSLGDTSSSGANVLTF
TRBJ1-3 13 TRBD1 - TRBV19 TGTGCCAGTAGTGCGACAGGGGTAAACACCATATATTTT CASSATGVNTIYF
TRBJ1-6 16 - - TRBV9 TGTGCCAGCAGCGTAGAGCAGGGGCAGGGTGGGGCACCCCTCCACTTT CASSVEQGQGGAPLHF
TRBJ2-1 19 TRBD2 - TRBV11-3 TGTGCCAGCAGCTTAGATCCCGGCGGGGCGGGAGCCCCCTACAATGAGCAGTTCTTC CASSLDPGGAGAPYNEQFF
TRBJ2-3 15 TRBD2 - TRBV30 TGTGCCGCAGCTTCCCGACTAGCGGGAGGGGGTACGCAGTATTTT CAAASRLAGGGTQYF